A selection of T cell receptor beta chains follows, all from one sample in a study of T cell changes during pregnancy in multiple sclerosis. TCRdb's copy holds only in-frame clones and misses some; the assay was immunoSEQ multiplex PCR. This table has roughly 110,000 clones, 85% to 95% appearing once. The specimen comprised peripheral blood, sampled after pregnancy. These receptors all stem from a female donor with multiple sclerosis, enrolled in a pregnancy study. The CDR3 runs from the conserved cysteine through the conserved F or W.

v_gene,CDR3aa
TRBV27,CASTPLQGTTEAFF
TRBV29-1,CSAQGVGMNTEAFF
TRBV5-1,CASSLEAQGTGELFF
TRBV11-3,CASSFRLAGANEQFF
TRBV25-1,CASSVIRGNEQFF
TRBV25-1,CASSISGGIYNEQFF
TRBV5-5,CASSLTQGHGYEQYF
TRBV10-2,CASPAPGRVGTDTQYF
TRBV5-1,CASSFGRGFNTEAFF
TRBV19,CASSRAGRPRETQYF
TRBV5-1,CASYLQGNTEAFF
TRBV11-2,CASSGLQGRNYGYTF
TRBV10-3,CAISGAGKGQGNEFF
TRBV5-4,CASSSNIDRAGNTIYF
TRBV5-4,CASSLPGEAETQYF
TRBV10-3,CAISNDRGNTIYF
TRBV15,CATARDRVGFEQYF